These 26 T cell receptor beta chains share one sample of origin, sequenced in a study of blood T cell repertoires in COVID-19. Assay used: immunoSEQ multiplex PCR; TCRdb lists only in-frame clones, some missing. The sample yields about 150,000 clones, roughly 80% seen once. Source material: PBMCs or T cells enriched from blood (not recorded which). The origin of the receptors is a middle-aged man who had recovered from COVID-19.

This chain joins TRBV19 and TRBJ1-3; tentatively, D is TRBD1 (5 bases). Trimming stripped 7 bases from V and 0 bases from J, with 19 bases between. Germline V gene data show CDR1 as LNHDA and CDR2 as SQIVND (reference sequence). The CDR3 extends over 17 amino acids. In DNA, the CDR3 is TGTGCCAGTACCGGGAGGAGGGGAGAACACTCTGGAAACACCATATATTTT. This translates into CASTGRRGEHSGNTIYF.

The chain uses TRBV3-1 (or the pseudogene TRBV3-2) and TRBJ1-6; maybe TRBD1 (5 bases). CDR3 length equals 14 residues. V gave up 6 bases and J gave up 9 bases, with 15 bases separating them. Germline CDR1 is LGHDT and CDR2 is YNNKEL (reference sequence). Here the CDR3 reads CASRGGVASSPLHF. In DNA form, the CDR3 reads TGTGCCAGCAGGGGGGGGGTCGCCAGTTCACCCCTCCACTTT.

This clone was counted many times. The CDR3 sequence: CASNSGLNEQYF. CDR3 in DNA: TGTGCCAGCAACTCGGGACTTAACGAGCAGTACTTC. V usage is TRBV6-5 and J usage is TRBJ2-7, with TRBD2 as a possible D gene (6 bases). The length of the CDR3 is 12 residues. V was trimmed by 7 bases and J by 5 bases, leaving 12 bases between them. Germline V lookup: CDR1 MNHEY, CDR2 SVGAGI.

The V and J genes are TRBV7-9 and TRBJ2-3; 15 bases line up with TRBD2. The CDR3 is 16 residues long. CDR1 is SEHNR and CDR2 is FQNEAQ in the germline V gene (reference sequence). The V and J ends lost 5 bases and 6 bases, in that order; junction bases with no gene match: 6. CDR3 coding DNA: TGTGCCAGCAGCCCTGGACTAGCGGGGGGGCCTGATACGCAGTATTTT. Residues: CASSPGLAGGPDTQYF.

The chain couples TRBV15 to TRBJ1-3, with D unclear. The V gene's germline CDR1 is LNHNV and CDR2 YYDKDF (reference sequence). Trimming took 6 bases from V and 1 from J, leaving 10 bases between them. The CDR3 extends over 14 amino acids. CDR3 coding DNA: TGTGCCACCAGTCTCCGGGAGTCTGGAAACACCATATATTTT. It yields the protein CATSLRESGNTIYF.

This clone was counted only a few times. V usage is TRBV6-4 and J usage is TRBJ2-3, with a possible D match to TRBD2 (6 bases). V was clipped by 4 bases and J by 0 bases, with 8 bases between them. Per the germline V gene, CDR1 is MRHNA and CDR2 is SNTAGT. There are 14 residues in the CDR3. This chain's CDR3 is CASSVGTSTDTQYF. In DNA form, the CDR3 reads TGTGCCAGCAGTGTCGGGACTAGCACAGATACGCAGTATTTT.

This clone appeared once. The CDR3 sequence is CASSLNLGNTGELFF. The CDR3 bases are TGCGCCAGCAGCTTGAATCTAGGGAACACCGGGGAGCTGTTTTTT. The rearrangement joins TRBV5-1 to TRBJ2-2, with D unresolved. The CDR3 runs 15 residues. Trimming stripped 1 base from V and 1 base from J, with 8 bases between. The germline V gene has CDR1 SGHRS and CDR2 YFSETQ.

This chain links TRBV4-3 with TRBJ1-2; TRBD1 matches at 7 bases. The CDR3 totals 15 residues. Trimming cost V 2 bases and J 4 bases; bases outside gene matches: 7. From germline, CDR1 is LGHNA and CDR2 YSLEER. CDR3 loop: CASSQTGTAVYGYTF. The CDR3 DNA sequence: TGCGCCAGCAGCCAAACCGGGACAGCCGTCTATGGCTACACCTTC.

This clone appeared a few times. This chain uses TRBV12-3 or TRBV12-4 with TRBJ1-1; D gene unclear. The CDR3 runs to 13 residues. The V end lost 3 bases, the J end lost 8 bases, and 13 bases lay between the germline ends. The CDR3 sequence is CASSFFSGSEAFF. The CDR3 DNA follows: TGTGCCAGCAGTTTCTTCTCAGGATCAGAAGCTTTCTTT.

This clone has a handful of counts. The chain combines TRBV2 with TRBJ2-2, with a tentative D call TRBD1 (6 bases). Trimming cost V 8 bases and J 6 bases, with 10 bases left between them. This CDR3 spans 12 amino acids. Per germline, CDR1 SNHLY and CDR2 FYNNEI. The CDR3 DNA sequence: TGTGCCAGCGCAACAGGGCCCGGGGAGCTGTTTTTT. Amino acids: CASATGPGELFF.

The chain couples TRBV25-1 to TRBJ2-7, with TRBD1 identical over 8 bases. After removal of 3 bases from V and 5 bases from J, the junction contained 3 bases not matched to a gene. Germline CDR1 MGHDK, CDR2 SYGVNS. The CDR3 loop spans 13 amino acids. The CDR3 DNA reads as TGTGCCAGCAGTGATACAGGGGGGCACGAGCAGTACTTC. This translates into CASSDTGGHEQYF.

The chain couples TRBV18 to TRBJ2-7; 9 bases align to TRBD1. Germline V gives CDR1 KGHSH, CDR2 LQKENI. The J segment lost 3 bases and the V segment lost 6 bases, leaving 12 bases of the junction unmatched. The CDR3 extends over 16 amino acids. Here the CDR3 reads CASSPPRDRDFYEQYF. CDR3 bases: TGTGCCAGCTCTCCCCCCCGGGACAGGGATTTCTACGAGCAGTACTTC.

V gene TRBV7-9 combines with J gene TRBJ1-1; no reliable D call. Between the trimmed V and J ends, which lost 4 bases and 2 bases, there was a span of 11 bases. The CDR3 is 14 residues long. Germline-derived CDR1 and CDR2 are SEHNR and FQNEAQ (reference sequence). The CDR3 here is CASSSQTGNTEAFF. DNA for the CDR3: TGTGCCAGCAGCTCCCAGACGGGAAACACTGAAGCTTTCTTT.

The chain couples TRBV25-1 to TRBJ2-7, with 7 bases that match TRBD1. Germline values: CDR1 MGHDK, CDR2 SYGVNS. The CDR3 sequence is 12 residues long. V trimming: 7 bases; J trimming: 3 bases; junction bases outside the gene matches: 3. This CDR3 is CASKGQFYEQYF. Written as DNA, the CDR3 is TGTGCCAGCAAGGGACAGTTCTACGAGCAGTACTTC.

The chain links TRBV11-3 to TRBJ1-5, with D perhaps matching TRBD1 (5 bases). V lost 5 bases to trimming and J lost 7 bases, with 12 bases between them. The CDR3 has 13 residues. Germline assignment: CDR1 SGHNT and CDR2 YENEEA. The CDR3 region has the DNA TGTGCCAGCAGCCAGGGTTCCATGCAGCCCCAGCATTTT. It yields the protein CASSQGSMQPQHF.

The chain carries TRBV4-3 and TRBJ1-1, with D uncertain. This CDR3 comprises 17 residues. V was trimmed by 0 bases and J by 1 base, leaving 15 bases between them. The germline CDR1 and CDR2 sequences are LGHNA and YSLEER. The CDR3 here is CASSQDIGYGRNTEAFF. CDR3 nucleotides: TGCGCCAGCAGCCAAGATATTGGTTATGGGAGGAACACTGAAGCTTTCTTT.

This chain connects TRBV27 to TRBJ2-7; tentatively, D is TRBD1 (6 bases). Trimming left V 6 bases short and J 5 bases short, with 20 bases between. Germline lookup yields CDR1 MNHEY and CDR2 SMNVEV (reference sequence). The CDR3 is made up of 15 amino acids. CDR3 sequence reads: CASSKTLTGTHEQYF. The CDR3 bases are TGTGCCAGCAGCAAGACCCTCACAGGGACCCACGAGCAGTACTTC.

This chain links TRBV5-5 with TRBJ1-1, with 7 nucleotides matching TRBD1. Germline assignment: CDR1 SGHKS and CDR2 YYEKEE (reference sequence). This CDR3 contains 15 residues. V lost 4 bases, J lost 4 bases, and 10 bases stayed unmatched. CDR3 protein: CASSPFGRDSTEAFF. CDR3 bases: TGTGCCAGCAGCCCTTTTGGTAGGGACAGCACTGAAGCTTTCTTT. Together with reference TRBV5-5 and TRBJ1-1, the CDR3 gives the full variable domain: DAGVTQSPTHLIKTRGQQVTLRCSPISGHKSVSWYQQVLGQGPQFIFQYYEKEERGRGNFPDRFSARQFPNYSSELNVNALLLGDSALYLCASSPFGRDSTEAFFGQGTRLTVV.

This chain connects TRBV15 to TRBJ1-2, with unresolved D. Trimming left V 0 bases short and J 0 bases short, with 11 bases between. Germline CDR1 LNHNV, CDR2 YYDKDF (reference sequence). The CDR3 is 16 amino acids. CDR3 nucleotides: TGTGCCACCAGCAGAGACTACGGGGAACCTAACTATGGCTACACCTTC. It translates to CATSRDYGEPNYGYTF.

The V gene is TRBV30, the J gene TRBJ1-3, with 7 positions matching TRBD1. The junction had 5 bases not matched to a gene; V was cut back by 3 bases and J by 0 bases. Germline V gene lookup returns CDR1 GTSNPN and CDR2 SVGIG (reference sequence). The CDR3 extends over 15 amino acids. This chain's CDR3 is CAWSVGGVSGNTIYF. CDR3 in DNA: TGTGCCTGGAGCGTAGGGGGCGTCTCTGGAAACACCATATATTTT.

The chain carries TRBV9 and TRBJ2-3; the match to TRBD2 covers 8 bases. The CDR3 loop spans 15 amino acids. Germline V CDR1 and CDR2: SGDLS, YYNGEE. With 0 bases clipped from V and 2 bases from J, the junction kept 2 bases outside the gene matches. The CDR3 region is CASSVGAGDTDTQYF. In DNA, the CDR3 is TGTGCCAGCAGCGTAGGAGCGGGAGACACAGATACGCAGTATTTT.

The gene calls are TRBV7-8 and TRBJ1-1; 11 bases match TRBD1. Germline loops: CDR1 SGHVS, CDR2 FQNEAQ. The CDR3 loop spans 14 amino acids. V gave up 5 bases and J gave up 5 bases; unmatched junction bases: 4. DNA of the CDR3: TGTGCCAGCAGCGCAGGACAGGGGGCGACTGAAGCTTTCTTT. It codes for CASSAGQGATEAFF.

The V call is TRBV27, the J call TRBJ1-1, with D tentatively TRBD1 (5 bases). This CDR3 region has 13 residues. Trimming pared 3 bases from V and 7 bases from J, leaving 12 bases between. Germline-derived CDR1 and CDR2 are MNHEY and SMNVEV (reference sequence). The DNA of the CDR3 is TGTGCCAGCAGTTTTGTCAGGAGGGGTGAAGCTTTCTTT. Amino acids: CASSFVRRGEAFF.

In DNA, the CDR3 is TGTGCCTGGAGTCTATTCTCTGGAAACACCATATATTTT. It is translated as CAWSLFSGNTIYF. V is TRBV30 and J is TRBJ1-3; D gene unclear. The CDR3 runs 13 residues. Germline values: CDR1 GTSNPN, CDR2 SVGIG (reference sequence). Trimming left V 2 bases short and J 0 bases short, with 5 bases between.

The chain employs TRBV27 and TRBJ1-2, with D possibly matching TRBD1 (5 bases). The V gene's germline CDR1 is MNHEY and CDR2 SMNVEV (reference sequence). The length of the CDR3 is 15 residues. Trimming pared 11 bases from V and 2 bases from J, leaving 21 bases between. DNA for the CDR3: TGTGCCCCAGCAGCTCGACCTGGGGGGAACTATGGCTACACCTTC. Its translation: CAPAARPGGNYGYTF.

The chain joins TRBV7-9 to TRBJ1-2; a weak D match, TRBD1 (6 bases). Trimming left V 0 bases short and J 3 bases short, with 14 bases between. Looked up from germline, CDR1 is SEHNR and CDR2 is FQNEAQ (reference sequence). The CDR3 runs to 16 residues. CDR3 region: CASSLALRTADYGYTF. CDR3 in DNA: TGTGCCAGCAGCTTAGCGCTAAGGACAGCAGACTATGGCTACACCTTC. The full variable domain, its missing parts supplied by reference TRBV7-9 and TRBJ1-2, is DTGVSQNPRHKITKRGQNVTFRCDPISEHNRLYWYRQTLGQGPEFLTYFQNEAQLEKSRLLSDRFSAERPKGSFSTLEIQRTEQGDSAMYLCASSLALRTADYGYTFGSGTRLTVV.